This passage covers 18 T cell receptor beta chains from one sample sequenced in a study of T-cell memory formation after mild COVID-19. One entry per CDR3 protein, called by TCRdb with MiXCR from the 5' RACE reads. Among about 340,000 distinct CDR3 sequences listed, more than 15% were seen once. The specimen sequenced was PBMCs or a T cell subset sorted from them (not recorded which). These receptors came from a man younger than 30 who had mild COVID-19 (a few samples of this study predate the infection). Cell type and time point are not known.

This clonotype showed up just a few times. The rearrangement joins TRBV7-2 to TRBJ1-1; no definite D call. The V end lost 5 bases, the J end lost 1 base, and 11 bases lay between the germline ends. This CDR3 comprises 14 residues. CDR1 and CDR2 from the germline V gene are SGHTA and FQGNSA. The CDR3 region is CASSQKIGNTEAFF. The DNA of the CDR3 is TGTGCCAGCAGCCAGAAAATCGGGAACACTGAAGCTTTCTTT.

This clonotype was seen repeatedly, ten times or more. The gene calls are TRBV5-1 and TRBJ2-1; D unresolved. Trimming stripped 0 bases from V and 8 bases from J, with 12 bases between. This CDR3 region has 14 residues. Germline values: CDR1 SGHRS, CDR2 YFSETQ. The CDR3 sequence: CASSLALGGDEQFF. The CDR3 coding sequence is TGCGCCAGCAGCTTGGCCCTAGGCGGCGATGAGCAGTTCTTC.

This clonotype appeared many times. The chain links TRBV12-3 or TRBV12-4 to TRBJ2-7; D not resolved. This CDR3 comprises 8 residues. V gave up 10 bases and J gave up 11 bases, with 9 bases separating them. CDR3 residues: CAIPSEYV. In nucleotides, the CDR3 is TGTGCCATCCCCTCGGAGTACGTC.

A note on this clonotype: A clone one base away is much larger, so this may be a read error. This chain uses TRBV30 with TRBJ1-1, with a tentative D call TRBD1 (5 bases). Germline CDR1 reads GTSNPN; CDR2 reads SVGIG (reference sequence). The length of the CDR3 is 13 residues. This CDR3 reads CALGRGFVTEAFF. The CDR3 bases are TGCGCTCTGGGGCGTGGTTTTGTGACTGAAGCTTTCTTT.

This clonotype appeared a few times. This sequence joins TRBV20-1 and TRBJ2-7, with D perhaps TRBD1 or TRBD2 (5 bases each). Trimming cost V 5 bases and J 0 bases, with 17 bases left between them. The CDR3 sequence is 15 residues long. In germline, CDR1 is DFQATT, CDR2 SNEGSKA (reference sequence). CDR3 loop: CSADRRQGASYEQYF. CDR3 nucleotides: TGCAGTGCTGATCGGAGGCAGGGAGCCTCCTACGAGCAGTACTTC.

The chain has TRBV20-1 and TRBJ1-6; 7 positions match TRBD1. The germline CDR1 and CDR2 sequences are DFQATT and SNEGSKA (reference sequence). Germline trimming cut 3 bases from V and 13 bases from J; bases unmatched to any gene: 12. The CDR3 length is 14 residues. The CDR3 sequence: CSASAAGGMFPLHF. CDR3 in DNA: TGCAGTGCTAGCGCCGCAGGGGGGATGTTCCCCCTCCACTTT.

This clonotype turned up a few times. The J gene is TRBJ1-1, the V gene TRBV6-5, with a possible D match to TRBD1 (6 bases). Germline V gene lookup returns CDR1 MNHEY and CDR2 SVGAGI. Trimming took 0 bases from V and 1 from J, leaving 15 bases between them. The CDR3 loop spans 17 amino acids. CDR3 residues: CASSYSITWGQNTEAFF. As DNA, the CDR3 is TGTGCCAGCAGTTACTCTATCACATGGGGACAGAACACTGAAGCTTTCTTT.

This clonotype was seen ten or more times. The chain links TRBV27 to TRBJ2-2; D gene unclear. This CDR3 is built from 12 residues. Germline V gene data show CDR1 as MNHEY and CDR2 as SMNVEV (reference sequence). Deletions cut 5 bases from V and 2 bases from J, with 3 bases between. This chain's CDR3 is CASSDNTGELFF. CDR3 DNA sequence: TGTGCCAGCAGTGATAACACCGGGGAGCTGTTTTTT.

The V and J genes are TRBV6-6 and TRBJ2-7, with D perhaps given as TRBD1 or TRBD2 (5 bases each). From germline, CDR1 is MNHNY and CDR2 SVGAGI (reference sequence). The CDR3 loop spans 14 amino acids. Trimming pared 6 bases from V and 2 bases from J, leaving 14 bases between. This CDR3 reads CASSRRDGAYEQYV. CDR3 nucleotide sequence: TGTGCCAGCAGCCGCCGGGACGGGGCCTACGAGCAGTACGTC.

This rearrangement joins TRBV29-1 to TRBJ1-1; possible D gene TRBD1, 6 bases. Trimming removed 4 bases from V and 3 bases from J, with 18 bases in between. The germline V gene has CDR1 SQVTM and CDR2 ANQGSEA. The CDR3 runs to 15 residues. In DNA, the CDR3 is TGCAGCGTTGGCCCCAGGGGAACCCAGGACACTGAAGCTTTCTTT. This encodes CSVGPRGTQDTEAFF.

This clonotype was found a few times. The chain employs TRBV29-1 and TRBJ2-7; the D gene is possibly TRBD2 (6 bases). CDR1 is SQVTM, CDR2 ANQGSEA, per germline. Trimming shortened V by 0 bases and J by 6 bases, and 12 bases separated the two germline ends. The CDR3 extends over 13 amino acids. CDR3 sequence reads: CSVEDGGVGEQYF. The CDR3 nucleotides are TGCAGCGTTGAAGATGGCGGGGTTGGCGAGCAGTACTTC.

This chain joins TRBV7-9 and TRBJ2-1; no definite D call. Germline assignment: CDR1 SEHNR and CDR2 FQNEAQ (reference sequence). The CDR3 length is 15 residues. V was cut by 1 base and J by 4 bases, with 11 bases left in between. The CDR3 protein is CASSLGIPPYNEQFF. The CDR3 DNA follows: TGTGCCAGCAGCTTAGGGATCCCCCCATACAATGAGCAGTTCTTC.

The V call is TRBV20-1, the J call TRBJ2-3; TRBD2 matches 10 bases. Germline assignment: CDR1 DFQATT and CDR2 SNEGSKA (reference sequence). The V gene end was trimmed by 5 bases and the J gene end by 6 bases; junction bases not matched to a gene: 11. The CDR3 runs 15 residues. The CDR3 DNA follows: TGCAGTGCTTACCTCAGCGGGGGGGCGAGGGATACGCAGTATTTT. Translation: CSAYLSGGARDTQYF.

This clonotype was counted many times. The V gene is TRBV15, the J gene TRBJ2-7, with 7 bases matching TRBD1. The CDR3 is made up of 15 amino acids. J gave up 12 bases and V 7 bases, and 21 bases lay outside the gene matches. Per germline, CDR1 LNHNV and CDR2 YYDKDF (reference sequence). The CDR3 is CATIDGEQGRNRAYF. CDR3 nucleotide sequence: TGTGCCACCATAGACGGGGAACAGGGGAGAAATCGGGCGTACTTC.

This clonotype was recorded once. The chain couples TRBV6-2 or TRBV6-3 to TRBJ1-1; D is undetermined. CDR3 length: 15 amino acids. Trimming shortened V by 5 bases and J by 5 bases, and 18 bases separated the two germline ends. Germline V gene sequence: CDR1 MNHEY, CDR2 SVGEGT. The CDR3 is CASSPHRGVRTEAFF. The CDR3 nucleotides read TGTGCCAGCAGTCCCCACCGCGGGGTTAGGACTGAAGCTTTCTTT.

In DNA, the CDR3 is TGTGCCAGCAGCTTAGTGACAGGGTGGGGCAATGAGCAGTTCTTC. As protein: CASSLVTGWGNEQFF. The chain recombines TRBV7-3 with TRBJ2-1; 7 bases are a match to TRBD1. The CDR3 sequence is 15 residues long. The ends lost 2 bases at V and 6 bases at J; junction bases unmatched: 7. Germline V gives CDR1 SGHTA, CDR2 FQGTGA.

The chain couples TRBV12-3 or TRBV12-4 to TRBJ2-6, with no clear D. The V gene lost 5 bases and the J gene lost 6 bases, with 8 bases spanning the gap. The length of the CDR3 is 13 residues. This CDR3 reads CASSPESANVLTF. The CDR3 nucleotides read TGTGCCAGCAGTCCGGAGTCGGCCAACGTCCTGACTTTC.

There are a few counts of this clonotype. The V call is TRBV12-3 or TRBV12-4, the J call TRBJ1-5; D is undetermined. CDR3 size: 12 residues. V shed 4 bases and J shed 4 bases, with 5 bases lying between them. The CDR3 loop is CASSYGNQPQHF. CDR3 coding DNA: TGTGCCAGCAGTTACGGGAATCAGCCCCAGCATTTT.